What follows describes a single TCR beta chain. The sample comes from a study of blood T cell repertoires in COVID-19. About the study: COVID-19 samples, acute and convalescent, were from the United States, Italy and Spain. Nucleic acid was either cDNA or gDNA, and it came from T cells, B-cell-depleted T cells, or PBMCs.

The CDR3 length is 16 residues. Trimming removed 2 bases from V and 4 bases from J; junction bases left unmatched: 9. CDR1 is MNHEY, CDR2 SMNVEV, per germline (reference sequence). Per the original methods: Amplification of reference gene primers provided the estimated nucleated cell counts. The assay was immunoSEQ multiplex PCR, and TCRdb's table has in-frame clones only and misses some. The V and J calls and clone size come from that table; D and trimming were worked out from the DNA. Found here are more than 75,000 clones, 70% to 90% of them singletons; the top ten hold roughly 8.3%. This receptor was taken from a woman in her seventies with acute or convalescent COVID-19. The sequencing sample was made of peripheral blood. The genes are TRBV27 and TRBJ2-7, with 9 bases fitting TRBD2. This CDR3 reads CASSLTGTSQFYEQYF. The DNA for the CDR3 is TGTGCCAGCAGTTTAACCGGGACTAGCCAGTTTTACGAGCAGTACTTC.